This T cell receptor (beta chain) derives from a study of blood T cell repertoires in COVID-19. Study summary: Acute-phase and convalescent COVID-19 samples originated in the United States, Italy and Spain.

Assay: immunoSEQ multiplex PCR; the TCRdb copy retains only in-frame clones and omits some. This table has roughly 260,000 clones, 83% appearing once. In germline, CDR1 is SGHTA, CDR2 FQGNSA. V trimming: 5 bases; J trimming: 4 bases; junction bases outside the gene matches: 11. There are 16 residues in the CDR3. The chain combines TRBV7-2 with TRBJ1-2; 9 nucleotides agree with TRBD1. The sequencing sample was made of PBMCs or T cells enriched from blood (not recorded which). The sequence was obtained from a woman aged 40-49 years who had been exposed to COVID-19. CDR3 sequence (DNA): TGTGCCAGCAGCCCGGACAGGGGTGGACGAGTCTATGGCTACACCTTC. It is translated as CASSPDRGGRVYGYTF.